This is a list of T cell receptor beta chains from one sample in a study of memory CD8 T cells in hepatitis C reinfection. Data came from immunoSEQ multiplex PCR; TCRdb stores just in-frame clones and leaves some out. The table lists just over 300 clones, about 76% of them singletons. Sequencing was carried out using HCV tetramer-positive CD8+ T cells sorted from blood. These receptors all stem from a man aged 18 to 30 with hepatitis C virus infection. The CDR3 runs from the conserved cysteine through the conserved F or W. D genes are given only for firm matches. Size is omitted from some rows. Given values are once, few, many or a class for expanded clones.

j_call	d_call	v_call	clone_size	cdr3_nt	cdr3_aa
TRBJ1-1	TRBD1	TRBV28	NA	TGTGCCAGCAGGCCTCCGACAGGGGATGTCACTGAAGCTTTCTTT	CASRPPTGDVTEAFF
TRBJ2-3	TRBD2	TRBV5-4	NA	TGTGCCAGCAGCCCAGTAACTAGCGGGGGGTACACAGATACGCAGTATTTT	CASSPVTSGGYTDTQYF
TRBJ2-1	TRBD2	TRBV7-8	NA	TGTGCCAGCAGCTTGCGGACTAGCGGGGACCCCTACAATGAGCAGTTCTTC	CASSLRTSGDPYNEQFF
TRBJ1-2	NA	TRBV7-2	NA	TGTGCCAGCAGCTTATTTGCCCAGGATAACTATGGCTACACCTTC	CASSLFAQDNYGYTF
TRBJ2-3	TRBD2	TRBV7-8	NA	TGTGCCAGCAGCAAAGAGGTTCTAGCGGGGGGTGGGGATACGCAGTATTTT	CASSKEVLAGGGDTQYF
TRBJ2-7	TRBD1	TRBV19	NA	TGTGCCAGTAGTGCTATGTCCTGGACAGGGGGATCCTACGAGCAGTACTTC	CASSAMSWTGGSYEQYF
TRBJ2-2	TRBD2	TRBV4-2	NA	TGTGCCAGCAGCCAAGAGATGGCTAGCGGGGGCGGAGGGGAGCTGTTTTTT	CASSQEMASGGGGELFF
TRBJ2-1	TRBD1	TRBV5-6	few	TGTGCCAGCAGCTTGGCCCGGGACAGGGAGCAGTTCTTC	CASSLARDREQFF
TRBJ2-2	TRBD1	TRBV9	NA	TGTGCCAGCAGCGGCCTCAGGGGGCTTGACACCGGGGAGCTGTTTTTT	CASSGLRGLDTGELFF
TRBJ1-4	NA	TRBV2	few	TGTGCCAGCAGCCATGGGCAGGCTAATGAAAAACTGTTTTTT	CASSHGQANEKLFF
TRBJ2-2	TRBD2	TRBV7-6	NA	TGTGCCAGCAGCATCGAGACTAGCGGAAACACCGGGGAGCTGTTTTTT	CASSIETSGNTGELFF
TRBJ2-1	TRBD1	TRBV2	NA	TGTGCCAGCAGTATAACGACAGGGGGTTGGAATGAGCAGTTCTTC	CASSITTGGWNEQFF
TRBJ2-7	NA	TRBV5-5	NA	TGTGCCAGCAGCTCAGAAACCGGGACATACTACGAGCAGTACTTC	CASSSETGTYYEQYF
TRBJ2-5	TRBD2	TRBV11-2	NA	TGTGCCAGCAGCTCGGGACTAGCGGGAGAGGCAGAGACCCAGTACTTC	CASSSGLAGEAETQYF
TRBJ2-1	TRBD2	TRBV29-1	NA	TGCAGCGCTACTAGCGGGGGGGCCGACAATGAGCAGTTCTTC	CSATSGGADNEQFF
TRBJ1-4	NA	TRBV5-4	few	TGTGCCAGCAGGAAGGCTTCGGGAGAAAAACTGTTTTTT	CASRKASGEKLFF
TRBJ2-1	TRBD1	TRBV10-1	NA	TGCGCCAGCAGTGAGTACAGACAGGGATACAATGAGCAGTTCTTC	CASSEYRQGYNEQFF
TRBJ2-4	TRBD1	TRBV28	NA	TGTGCCAGCAGTAACGGACAGGGCAACATTCAGTACTTC	CASSNGQGNIQYF
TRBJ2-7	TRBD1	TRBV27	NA	TGTGCCAGCAGTTTATTTGGACAGGGCTACGAGCAGTACTTC	CASSLFGQGYEQYF
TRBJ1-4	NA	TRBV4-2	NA	TGTGCCAGCAGCCAAGATCGGGAAAAACTGTTTTTT	CASSQDREKLFF
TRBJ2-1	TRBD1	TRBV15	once	TGTGCCACCAGCAGGGGACGGCAGGGGGCTAATGAGCAGTTCTTC	CATSRGRQGANEQFF
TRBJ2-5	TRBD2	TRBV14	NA	TGTGCCAGCAGCCAAGGGATCGGGACTAGCGGGGGAGGTTACCAAGAGACCCAGTACTTC	CASSQGIGTSGGGYQETQYF
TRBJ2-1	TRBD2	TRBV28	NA	TGTGCCAGCACCCGTAGCGGGGGGGAGGCGGATGAGCAGTTCTTC	CASTRSGGEADEQFF
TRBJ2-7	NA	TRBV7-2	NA	TGTGCCAGCAGCGCCGGGGGGACAGGCCACTCCTACGAGCAGTACTTC	CASSAGGTGHSYEQYF
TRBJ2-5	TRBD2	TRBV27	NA	TGTGCCAGCGCTAGCACTAGCGGGGGATGGGAGACCCAGTACTTC	CASASTSGGWETQYF
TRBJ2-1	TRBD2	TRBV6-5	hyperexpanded	TGTGCCAGCATCCGACTAGCGGGGGAACACAATGAGCAGTTCTTC	CASIRLAGEHNEQFF
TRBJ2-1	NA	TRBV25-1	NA	TGTGCCAGCAGCGGGAGCACTAGCTCCTACAATGAGCAGTTCTTC	CASSGSTSSYNEQFF
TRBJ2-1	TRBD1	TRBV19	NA	TGTGCCAGTAGACATGGGACAGGCGACCCCTCCTACAATGAGCAGTTCTTC	CASRHGTGDPSYNEQFF
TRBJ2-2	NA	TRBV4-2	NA	TGTGCCAGCAGCCAAGAATGGGACTCGCTTAACACCGGGGAGCTGTTTTTT	CASSQEWDSLNTGELFF
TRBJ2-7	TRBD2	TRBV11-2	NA	TGTGCCAGCAGCCCGGGACTAGCGGGAGAATCCTACGAGCAGTACTTC	CASSPGLAGESYEQYF
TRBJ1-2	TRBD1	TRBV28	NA	TGTGCCAGCACCAAATCGACAGGGGAGGCGGCGGGCTACACCTTC	CASTKSTGEAAGYTF
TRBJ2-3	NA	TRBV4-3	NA	TGCGCCAGCAGCCAAGAGGTGGCAGCGGGGAGGGGGGATACGCAGTATTTT	CASSQEVAAGRGDTQYF
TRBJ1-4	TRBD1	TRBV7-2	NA	TGTGCCAGCAGCTTTTGGGGGACAGGACAGCATGAAAAACTGTTTTTT	CASSFWGTGQHEKLFF
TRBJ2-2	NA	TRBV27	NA	TGTGCCAGCAGTTTCTGGGGTCAGGGCGGGGAGCTGTTTTTT	CASSFWGQGGELFF
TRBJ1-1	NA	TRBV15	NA	TGTGCCACCAGCAGAGATGGGGGCGAAAAGGCTGAAGCTTTCTTT	CATSRDGGEKAEAFF
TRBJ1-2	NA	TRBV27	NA	TGTGCCAGCAGTAGCGGGAAAGGCCCGGGCTACACCTTC	CASSSGKGPGYTF
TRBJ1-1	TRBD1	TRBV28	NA	TGTGCCAGCAGGCCTCCGACAGGGGATGTCACTGAAGCTTTCTTC	CASRPPTGDVTEAFF
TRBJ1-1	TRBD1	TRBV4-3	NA	TGCGCCAGCAGCCAAAATGCAGGGACAGGGGACGGATTCACTGAAGCTTTCTTT	CASSQNAGTGDGFTEAFF
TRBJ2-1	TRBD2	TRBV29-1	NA	TGCAGCGTTGTTCCGGCAGGGAGGGACAATGAGCAGTTCTTC	CSVVPAGRDNEQFF
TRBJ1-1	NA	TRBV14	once	TGTGCCAGCAGCCAATCTACCGGGACATATATGAACACTGAAGCTTTCTTT	CASSQSTGTYMNTEAFF
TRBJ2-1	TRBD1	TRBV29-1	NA	TGCAGCGTAGCCGACCGGACAGGAGACCCCCGATACAATGAGCAGTTCTTC	CSVADRTGDPRYNEQFF
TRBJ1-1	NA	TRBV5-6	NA	TGTGCCAGCAGGCGTGGGGGAGGAACTGGAGCTTTCTTT	CASRRGGGTGAFF
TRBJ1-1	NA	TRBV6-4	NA	TGTGCCACCCCCGGTCCGGGGAAGGCTTTCTTT	CATPGPGKAFF
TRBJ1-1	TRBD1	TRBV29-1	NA	TGCAGCGTTGAAGGCGGACAGGGGGTGTTAGAAACTGAAGCTTTCTTT	CSVEGGQGVLETEAFF
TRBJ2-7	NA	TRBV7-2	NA	TGTGCCAGCAGCTTAAATCGGGGAATAGGAGAGAGGTACGAGCAGTACTTC	CASSLNRGIGERYEQYF
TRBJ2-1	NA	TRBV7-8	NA	TGTGCCAGCAGCTTGCCAGTAAACAATGAGCAGTTCTTC	CASSLPVNNEQFF
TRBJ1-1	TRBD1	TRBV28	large	TGTGCCAGCAGTACGGTACAGGGGACCTTTATGAACACTGAAGCTTTCTTT	CASSTVQGTFMNTEAFF
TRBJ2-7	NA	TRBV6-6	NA	TGTGCCAGCAGTTCCGCCCCGGAGGGCCTCTCCTACGAGCAGTACTTC	CASSSAPEGLSYEQYF
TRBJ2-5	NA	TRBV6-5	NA	TGTGCCAGCAGTCAGGGGACGGACCAAGAGACCCAGTACTTC	CASSQGTDQETQYF
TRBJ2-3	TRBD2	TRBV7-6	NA	TGTGCCAGCAGCTTAACCGGGACTAGCGGGAGTGCAGATACGCAGTATTTT	CASSLTGTSGSADTQYF